This T cell receptor beta chain comes out of a study of blood T cell repertoires in COVID-19. Study details: Acute and convalescent COVID-19 samples came from the United States, Italy and Spain. PBMCs, B-cell-depleted T cells, or T cells were the source of the cDNA or gDNA that made up the material.

Participant reports of clinical history set cohort assignment. The authors' processing: The authors estimated nucleated cell counts from reference gene primer amplification. TCRdb's copy holds only in-frame clones and misses some; the assay was immunoSEQ multiplex PCR. That table supplies the V and J calls and clone size; D and trimming were determined from the DNA. The sample lists hundreds of thousands of clones; 80% were seen once. The CDR3 contains 13 residues. V dropped 7 bases and J dropped 1; count of bases not matched to a gene: 3. Germline V gene sequence: CDR1 ENHRY, CDR2 SYGVKD. The sequence derives from a man aged 25 to 45 with acute COVID-19. Sequencing was carried out using PBMCs or T cells enriched from blood (not recorded which). This rearrangement joins TRBV10-3 to TRBJ1-1; 7 positions match TRBD1. CDR3 residues: CAIKGQQNTEAFF. The CDR3 DNA reads TGTGCCATCAAGGGACAGCAGAACACTGAAGCTTTCTTT.